This T cell receptor beta chain was retrieved from a study of beta chain features in type 1 diabetes. In germline, CDR1 is MDHEN, CDR2 SYDVKM. V lost 3 bases and J lost 3, with 15 bases in between. The CDR3 has 15 residues. Reverse transcription of all isolated RNA meant that expressed TCRB transcripts were sequenced. TCRdb keeps only in-frame clones here, not all; method: immunoSEQ multiplex PCR. Counted here are around 690,000 clones, approximately 13% occurring once; the ten biggest clones make up more than 0.09%. Staining for CD45RO/CCR7/CD25/CD127/CD95/CD27 allowed sorting of CD4+ naive, central memory, regulatory and stem cell-like memory cells. Findings and limits, study-wide: When Type 1 diabetes patients were examined, their TCRB CDR3s proved moderately but significantly shorter in all four CD4+ subsets. Resolution of whether HLA type affects TCRB rearrangement was not achieved here.

This clone was detected only a few times. Its antigen is unidentified. The clonotype originates from a man younger than 40 with type 1 diabetes. This chain uses TRBV28 with TRBJ2-7; D is perhaps TRBD2 (5 bases). Sequenced sample: naive CD4+ T cells from blood. The CDR3 DNA reads as TGTGCCAGCAGTTTTTCTGGACCCGGAGGCTACGAGCAGTACTTC. Its translation: CASSFSGPGGYEQYF.